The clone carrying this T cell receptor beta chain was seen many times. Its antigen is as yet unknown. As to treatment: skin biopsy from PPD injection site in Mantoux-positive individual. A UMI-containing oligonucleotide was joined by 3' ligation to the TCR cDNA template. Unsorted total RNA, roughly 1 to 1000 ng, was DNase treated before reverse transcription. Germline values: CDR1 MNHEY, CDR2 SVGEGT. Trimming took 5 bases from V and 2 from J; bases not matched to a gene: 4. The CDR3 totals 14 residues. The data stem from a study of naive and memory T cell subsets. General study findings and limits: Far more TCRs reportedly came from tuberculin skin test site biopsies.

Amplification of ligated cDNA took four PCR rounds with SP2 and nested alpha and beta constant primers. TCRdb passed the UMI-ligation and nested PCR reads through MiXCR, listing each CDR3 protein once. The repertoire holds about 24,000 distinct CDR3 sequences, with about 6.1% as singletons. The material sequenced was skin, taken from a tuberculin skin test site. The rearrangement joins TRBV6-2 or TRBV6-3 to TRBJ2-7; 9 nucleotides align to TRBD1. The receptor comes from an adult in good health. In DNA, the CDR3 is TGTGCCAGCAGTCTGGACAGGGGAACCTACGAGCAGTACTTC. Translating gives CASSLDRGTYEQYF.